This T cell receptor (beta chain) was sequenced for a study of immune evolution from preneoplasia to lung adenocarcinoma. General study points: Highest clonality occurred in KRAS-mutant, not EGFR-mutant or double wild-type, nodules. Clonality was highest in normal lung, lower in later-stage lesions apparently.

Libraries were prepared by immunoSEQ multiplex PCR; TCRdb keeps only in-frame clonotypes and omits some of them. Seen here are about 11,000 clones, roughly 85% observed once, and the top ten hold over 3%. To note about this clone: Antigen specificity is unknown.

The CDR3 has 15 residues. Germline V gene lookup returns CDR1 MNHEY and CDR2 SVGAGI. Trimming took off 2 bases at V and 1 base at J, with 11 bases between the two ends. Patient tissue came from resections in Japan or China, 2014–2017. Two lung cancer pathologists independently confirmed each histologic diagnosis. The V call is TRBV6-5, the J call TRBJ1-1; no clear D gene. The sequence came from a person aged 70 to 85 with invasive lung adenocarcinoma. The sequenced sample consisted of FFPE invasive lung adenocarcinoma tissue. The CDR3 protein is CASSYARFPNTEAFF. The CDR3 nucleotides read TGTGCCAGCAGTTACGCCCGGTTCCCGAACACTGAAGCTTTCTTT.